The 26 T cell receptor beta chains in this list originate from one sample, sequenced in a study of beta chain features in type 1 diabetes. Isolated RNA was reverse transcribed in full, so expressed TCRB transcripts were sequenced. Clones were sequenced by immunoSEQ multiplex PCR, and TCRdb holds only the in-frame ones, with some missing. The table has fewer than 900,000 clones, around a sixth seen once; the top ten hold 0.02% to 0.025%. The sequenced material came from naive CD4+ T cells from blood. The receptors originated from a woman under 30 in good health.

The chain links TRBV9 to TRBJ1-1; D is unclear. From germline, CDR1 is SGDLS and CDR2 YYNGEE. CDR3 length: 13 amino acids. The V and J ends lost 2 bases and 2 bases respectively, with 7 bases between them. The chain's CDR3 is CASSVSGNTEAFF. The CDR3 DNA is TGTGCCAGCAGCGTCTCAGGTAACACTGAAGCTTTCTTT.

The CDR3 region has the DNA TGTGCCAGCAGCCCGGGGGTAACTGAAGCTTTCTTT. Protein product: CASSPGVTEAFF. The chain links TRBV6-6 to TRBJ1-1, with D maybe TRBD1 (5 bases). The CDR3 consists of 12 residues. Looked up from germline, CDR1 is MNHNY and CDR2 is SVGAGI (reference sequence). V dropped 6 bases and J dropped 5 bases, with 10 bases sitting between them.

With regard to this clone: The sample has other DNA sequences that encode this CDR3 too. The chain has TRBV18 and TRBJ1-5, with D possibly TRBD1 on 5 matching bases. CDR3 length: 14 amino acids. Germline values: CDR1 KGHSH, CDR2 LQKENI. The V end lost 6 bases, the J end lost 1 base, and 10 bases lay between the germline ends. CDR3 loop: CASSPGGSNQPQHF. The DNA for the CDR3 is TGTGCCAGCTCCCCGGGGGGAAGCAATCAGCCCCAGCATTTT. The variable domain in full, completed from reference TRBV18 and TRBJ1-5, reads NAGVMQNPRHLVRRRGQEARLRCSPMKGHSHVYWYRQLPEEGLKFMVYLQKENIIDESGMPKERFSAEFPKEGPSILRIQQVVRGDSAAYFCASSPGGSNQPQHFGDGTRLSIL.

This clone was seen a few times. Other DNA sequences in this specimen translate into the identical CDR3. V and J are TRBV5-1 and TRBJ2-7, with TRBD1 identical over 9 bases. Germline-derived CDR1 and CDR2 are SGHRS and YFSETQ. This CDR3 contains 15 residues. Germline trimming cut 2 bases from V and 2 bases from J; bases unmatched to any gene: 5. The CDR3 DNA sequence: TGCGCCAGCAGCTTAACCGGGACAGGGCCCTACGAGCAGTACTTC. Amino acid sequence: CASSLTGTGPYEQYF.

The V gene is TRBV2, the J gene TRBJ1-4, with 7 bases aligning to TRBD1. Germline values: CDR1 SNHLY, CDR2 FYNNEI. The V gene end was trimmed by 3 bases and the J gene end by 14 bases; junction bases not matched to a gene: 9. The CDR3 is 13 residues long. For the CDR3, the DNA is TGTGCCAGCAGTGAGATGACAGGGAGCGTGCTGTTTTTT. It encodes CASSEMTGSVLFF.

The chain is built from TRBV27 and TRBJ1-1; 9 bases are a match to TRBD1. The CDR3 is 15 amino acids. J lost 4 bases, V lost 6 bases, and 9 bases had no gene match. The germline V gene encodes CDR1 MNHEY and CDR2 SMNVEV (reference sequence). The CDR3 region has the DNA TGTGCCAGCAGATCAGGGACAGGGCGCGCCACTGAAGCTTTCTTT. This sequence encodes CASRSGTGRATEAFF.

The rearrangement joins TRBV5-1 to TRBJ1-2; the D is unclear. CDR3 size: 11 residues. The germline V gene encodes CDR1 SGHRS and CDR2 YFSETQ. With 2 bases removed from V and 4 bases from J, the gap between germline ends came to 3 bases. In nucleotides, the CDR3 is TGCGCCAGCAGCTTCGGCTATGGCTACACCTTC. Its protein product is CASSFGYGYTF. Drawing the rest from reference TRBV5-1 and TRBJ1-2, the complete variable domain is KAGVTQTPRYLIKTRGQQVTLSCSPISGHRSVSWYQQTPGQGLQFLFEYFSETQRNKGNFPGRFSGRQFSNSRSEMNVSTLELGDSALYLCASSFGYGYTFGSGTRLTVV.

This clone has only a few counts. The chain recombines TRBV6-6 with TRBJ1-4; 8 bases fit TRBD1. With V trimmed by 7 bases and J by 5 bases, 9 bases remained unmatched. CDR1 and CDR2 (germline): MNHNY, SVGAGI (reference sequence). The CDR3 covers 15 residues. CDR3 nucleotides: TGTGCCAGCACGCGACAGGGGACTTCCAATGAAAAACTGTTTTTT. Translating it yields CASTRQGTSNEKLFF.

The chain carries TRBV15 and TRBJ2-2; either TRBD1 or TRBD2 may supply D (6 bases each). The CDR3 is made up of 18 amino acids. V lost 4 bases and J lost 3, with 21 bases in between. Germline assignment: CDR1 LNHNV and CDR2 YYDKDF (reference sequence). Here the CDR3 reads CATSTHRGPEPYTGELFF. The CDR3 coding sequence is TGTGCCACCAGCACCCATCGGGGGCCAGAGCCATACACCGGGGAGCTGTTTTTT.

This clone was seen a single time. The chain joins TRBV5-4 to TRBJ2-1; 8 bases agree with TRBD2. This CDR3 is built from 15 residues. The J segment lost 4 bases and the V segment lost 4 bases, leaving 7 bases of the junction unmatched. Germline lookup yields CDR1 SGHNT and CDR2 YYREEE (reference sequence). DNA for the CDR3: TGTGCCAGCAGCCGACCCGGGACTAGATACAATGAGCAGTTCTTC. Its protein product is CASSRPGTRYNEQFF.

The CDR3 DNA reads TGTGCCAGCAGTCCAAGACTAGAGCAGTTCTTC. This gives the protein CASSPRLEQFF. The V and J genes are TRBV6-6 and TRBJ2-1; weak D call: TRBD2 (5 bases). Looked up from germline, CDR1 is MNHNY and CDR2 is SVGAGI (reference sequence). The CDR3 sequence is 11 residues long. Deletions cut 5 bases from V and 10 bases from J, with 9 bases between.

This clone was observed a handful of times. The genes are TRBV6-5 and TRBJ2-1; D ambiguous. V dropped 7 bases and J dropped 8 bases, with 9 bases sitting between them. Germline CDR1 reads MNHEY; CDR2 reads SVGAGI. The CDR3 is 11 residues long. The CDR3 sequence is CASTKSDEQFF. CDR3 DNA: TGTGCCAGCACCAAGAGCGATGAGCAGTTCTTC.

This clone has just a few counts. Other DNA variants within this sample encode the same CDR3. The V gene is TRBV6-5, the J gene TRBJ2-7; the D is unclear. The CDR3 spans 15 residues. Between the trimmed V and J ends, which lost 2 bases and 0 bases, there was a span of 11 bases. The germline V gene has CDR1 MNHEY and CDR2 SVGAGI. The CDR3 DNA reads TGTGCCAGCAGTTACGGGTTTCTGAGCTCCTACGAGCAGTACTTC. Protein: CASSYGFLSSYEQYF.

This clone was found a few times. The same CDR3 can be traced to other DNA sequences in this sample. The rearrangement uses TRBV27 and TRBJ2-1; D uncertain. Germline V CDR1 and CDR2: MNHEY, SMNVEV (reference sequence). This CDR3 has 11 amino acids. V lost 0 bases, J lost 9 bases, and 3 bases lay in between. The CDR3 bases are TGTGCCAGCAGTTTATCGGGTGAGCAGTTCTTC. This sequence encodes CASSLSGEQFF.

The V call is TRBV11-1, the J call TRBJ2-7; 10 bases match TRBD2. V was clipped by 4 bases and J by 2 bases; unmatched bases: 5. The CDR3 is 15 amino acids. Looked up from germline, CDR1 is SGHAT and CDR2 is FQDESV (reference sequence). The chain's CDR3 is CASSSTSGKPYEQYF. Here the CDR3 DNA reads TGTGCCAGCAGCTCCACTAGCGGGAAGCCCTACGAGCAGTACTTC. Full variable domain (outside the CDR3, taken from reference TRBV11-1 and TRBJ2-7): EAEVAQSPRYKITEKSQAVAFWCDPISGHATLYWYRQILGQGPELLVQFQDESVVDDSQLPKDRFSAERLKGVDSTLKIQPAELGDSAMYLCASSSTSGKPYEQYFGPGTRLTVT.

In this sample, this clone turned up a few times. The rearrangement joins TRBV7-9 to TRBJ2-1; TRBD2 aligns across 9 bases. The CDR3 runs to 15 residues. Trimming took 4 bases from V and 4 from J; bases not matched to a gene: 5. Germline V gene lookup returns CDR1 SEHNR and CDR2 FQNEAQ (reference sequence). The CDR3 loop reads CASSSGLAPYNEQFF. DNA of the CDR3: TGTGCCAGCAGCTCCGGACTAGCGCCGTACAATGAGCAGTTCTTC. Full variable domain (missing parts from reference TRBV7-9 and TRBJ2-1): DTGVSQNPRHKITKRGQNVTFRCDPISEHNRLYWYRQTLGQGPEFLTYFQNEAQLEKSRLLSDRFSAERPKGSFSTLEIQRTEQGDSAMYLCASSSGLAPYNEQFFGPGTRLTVL.

Regarding this clone: This CDR3 is also generated by other DNA sequences in the sample. The V gene is TRBV2, the J gene TRBJ2-3, with D unresolved. CDR1 and CDR2 from the germline V gene are SNHLY and FYNNEI. V lost 3 bases and J 3 bases, leaving 7 bases between the germline ends. The CDR3 extends over 13 amino acids. The CDR3 bases are TGTGCCAGCAGTGAGGAAGGGACAGATACGCAGTATTTT. Translated: CASSEEGTDTQYF.

CDR3 in amino acids: CASSIRPENYNEQFF. The CDR3 bases are TGTGCCAGTAGTATTAGGCCAGAGAATTACAATGAGCAGTTCTTC. This sequence joins TRBV19 and TRBJ2-1; D not resolved. CDR1 and CDR2 from the germline V gene are LNHDA and SQIVND (reference sequence). Trimming stripped 3 bases from V and 4 bases from J, with 13 bases between. This CDR3 is built from 15 residues.

The chain uses TRBV15 and TRBJ2-7; TRBD1 aligns across 8 bases. Unmatched junction bases numbered 2, after V lost 4 bases and J lost 0 bases. Germline lookup yields CDR1 LNHNV and CDR2 YYDKDF (reference sequence). This CDR3 is 14 amino acids long. In DNA form, the CDR3 reads TGTGCCACCAGCAAGACAGGGGCCTCCTACGAGCAGTACTTC. Its translation: CATSKTGASYEQYF.

To note about this clone: Other DNA sequences of this sample code for an identical CDR3. The J gene is TRBJ2-2, the V gene TRBV9; no definite D call. V shed 0 bases and J shed 6 bases, with 6 bases lying between them. Germline CDR1 is SGDLS and CDR2 is YYNGEE. The CDR3 length is 13 residues. The CDR3 spells CASSVVSAGELFF. The CDR3 DNA is TGTGCCAGCAGCGTAGTGTCAGCCGGGGAGCTGTTTTTT.

This clone was counted only a few times. The rearrangement joins TRBV6-5 to TRBJ1-5, with 7 bases identical to TRBD1. The germline CDR1 and CDR2 sequences are MNHEY and SVGAGI. After removal of 8 bases from V and 2 bases from J, the junction contained 3 bases not matched to a gene. The CDR3 consists of 13 residues. The CDR3 sequence: CASGTVGNQPQHF. CDR3 bases: TGTGCCAGCGGGACAGTGGGCAATCAGCCCCAGCATTTT.

This clone came up a few times. The V gene is TRBV5-1, the J gene TRBJ2-1; TRBD2 agrees at 11 bases. Trimming at V came to 4 bases and at J to 8 bases, leaving 23 bases not matched to a gene. The germline V gene encodes CDR1 SGHRS and CDR2 YFSETQ. The CDR3 extends over 20 amino acids. CDR3 amino acids: CASSPSTGRVRTSGLYEQFF. The CDR3 DNA reads as TGCGCCAGCAGCCCGTCCACAGGGAGGGTCAGGACTAGCGGGTTATATGAGCAGTTCTTC.

The chain has TRBV6-5 and TRBJ1-2; D is possibly TRBD1 (5 bases). The CDR3 totals 15 residues. V gave up 2 bases and J gave up 4 bases, with 14 bases separating them. CDR1 and CDR2 from the germline V gene are MNHEY and SVGAGI. The CDR3 nucleotides read TGTGCCAGCAGTTACGTGGGGGAAGCGGGCTATGGCTACACCTTC. Protein product: CASSYVGEAGYGYTF.

This clone was observed a handful of times. The sample holds other DNA sequences that translate to the same CDR3. The CDR3 sequence is CASSLGLADNEQFF. The CDR3 DNA follows: TGTGCCAGCAGCTTGGGGCTAGCGGACAATGAGCAGTTCTTC. This rearrangement joins TRBV7-2 to TRBJ2-1, with 7 bases fitting TRBD2. Germline V CDR1 and CDR2: SGHTA, FQGNSA. The CDR3 contains 14 residues. V gave up 3 bases and J gave up 5 bases; unmatched junction bases: 4.

This clone was seen a few times. The chain carries TRBV14 and TRBJ2-3, with D possibly being TRBD1 or TRBD2 (5 bases each). This CDR3 contains 15 residues. V was pared by 0 bases and J by 7 bases, with 14 bases between. CDR1 and CDR2 from the germline V gene are SGHDN and FVKESK. The CDR3 region is CASSQEPGTHNTQYF. The CDR3, as DNA: TGTGCCAGCAGCCAAGAACCAGGGACCCACAATACGCAGTATTTT.

This clone has at least ten counts. The V gene is TRBV10-3, the J gene TRBJ2-1; D is unresolved. The CDR3 is 11 residues long. Trimming shortened V by 0 bases and J by 10 bases, and 4 bases separated the two germline ends. From germline, CDR1 is ENHRY and CDR2 SYGVKD. CDR3 nucleotides: TGTGCCATCAGTGAGTCGTGGGAGCAGTTCTTC. Amino acids: CAISESWEQFF.